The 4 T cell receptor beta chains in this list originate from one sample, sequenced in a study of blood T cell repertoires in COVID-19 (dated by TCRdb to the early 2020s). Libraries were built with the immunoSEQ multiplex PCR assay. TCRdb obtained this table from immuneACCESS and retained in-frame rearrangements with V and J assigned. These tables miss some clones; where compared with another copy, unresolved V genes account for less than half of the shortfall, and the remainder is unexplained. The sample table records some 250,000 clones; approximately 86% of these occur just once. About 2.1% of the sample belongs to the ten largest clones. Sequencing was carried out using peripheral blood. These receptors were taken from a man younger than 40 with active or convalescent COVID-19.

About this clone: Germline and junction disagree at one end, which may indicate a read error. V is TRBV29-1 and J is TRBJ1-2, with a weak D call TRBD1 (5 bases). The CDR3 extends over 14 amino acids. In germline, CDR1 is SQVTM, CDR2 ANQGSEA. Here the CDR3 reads CSVERADSRYDYTF. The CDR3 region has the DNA TGCAGCGTTGAAAGGGCCGACAGCAGGTATGACTACACCTTC.

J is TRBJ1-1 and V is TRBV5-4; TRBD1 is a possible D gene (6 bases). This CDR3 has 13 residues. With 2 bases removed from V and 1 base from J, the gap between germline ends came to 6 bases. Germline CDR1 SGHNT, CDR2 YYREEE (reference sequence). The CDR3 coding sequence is TGTGCCAGCAGCTTAGGGGGGAACACTGAAGCTTTCTTT. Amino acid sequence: CASSLGGNTEAFF.

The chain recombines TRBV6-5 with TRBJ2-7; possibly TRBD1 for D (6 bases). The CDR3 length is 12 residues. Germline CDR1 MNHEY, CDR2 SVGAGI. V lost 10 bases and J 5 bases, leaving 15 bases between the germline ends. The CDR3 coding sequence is TGTGCCACCCTCAACAACAGGGACGAGCAGTACTTC. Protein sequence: CATLNNRDEQYF.

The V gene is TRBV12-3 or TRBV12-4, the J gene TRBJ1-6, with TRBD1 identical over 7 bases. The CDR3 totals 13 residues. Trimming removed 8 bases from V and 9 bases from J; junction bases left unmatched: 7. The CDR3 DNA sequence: TGTGCCAGCCGCGGGACAGATATTTCACCCCTCCACTTT. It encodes CASRGTDISPLHF.